This is a list of T cell receptor beta chains from one sample in a study of T cells of healthy individuals. TCRdb itself ran the 5' RACE reads through MiXCR, one entry per CDR3 protein. This sample yields about 41,000 distinct CDR3 sequences, of which about 4.2% are seen a single time; 9.2% belongs to the top ten. These receptors were collected from a human donor in good health. Each CDR3 is given without its conserved first and last residue. Fields, in order: D gene, V gene, J gene, CDR3 protein. D genes are given only for firm matches.

>TRBD1|TRBV25-1|TRBJ1-3
ASTDRGSGNTIY
>NA|TRBV7-2|TRBJ1-2
ASSLAGANYGYT
>TRBD2|TRBV12-3/TRBV12-4|TRBJ2-7
ASSLARGLAGGLEQY
>NA|TRBV29-1|TRBJ2-7
SVQEGAGERGQY
>NA|TRBV20-1|TRBJ2-1
SARAPDYSSHGYNEQF
>TRBD1|TRBV6-5|TRBJ1-4
ASSYSAGGVANEKLF
>NA|TRBV2|TRBJ2-6
ASRGPGANVLT
>NA|TRBV30|TRBJ2-2
AWSADSTGELF
>NA|TRBV7-9|TRBJ1-1
ASSFGGGNTEAF
>NA|TRBV3-1|TRBJ1-2
ASSQDPAGYYGYT